The clone carrying this TCR beta chain was counted between two and nine times. Antigen specificity is unknown. This record belongs to a study of T cell repertoires in cytomegalovirus infection. Whole-study context: Public TCR beta signatures were indicative of both CMV infection and a matching HLA type. Study-wide results and limits: In two of eight donors, the top clonotype was HLA-C-restricted CMV-specific. Individuals carrying CMV plus the relevant HLA were identified by cumulative frequency of public TCR beta families.

TCRdb ran MiXCR on the reads and lists one entry per CDR3 protein. Among around 530,000 distinct CDR3 sequences listed, approximately 16% were seen once. J gave up 3 bases and V 4 bases, and 4 bases lay outside the gene matches. The CDR3 consists of 14 residues. The germline CDR1 and CDR2 sequences are SQVTM and ANQGSEA. The TCR comes from a human donor in good health (CMV status not recorded). Some clones in this sample may be carry-over from other donors' samples. The chain joins TRBV29-1 to TRBJ2-1, with 9 bases lining up with TRBD1. The sequenced sample was CD8+ T cells from PBMCs. The CDR3 region has the DNA TGCAGCGTTGTTCGACAGGGGGTCTACAATGAGCAGTTCTTC. As protein: CSVVRQGVYNEQFF.